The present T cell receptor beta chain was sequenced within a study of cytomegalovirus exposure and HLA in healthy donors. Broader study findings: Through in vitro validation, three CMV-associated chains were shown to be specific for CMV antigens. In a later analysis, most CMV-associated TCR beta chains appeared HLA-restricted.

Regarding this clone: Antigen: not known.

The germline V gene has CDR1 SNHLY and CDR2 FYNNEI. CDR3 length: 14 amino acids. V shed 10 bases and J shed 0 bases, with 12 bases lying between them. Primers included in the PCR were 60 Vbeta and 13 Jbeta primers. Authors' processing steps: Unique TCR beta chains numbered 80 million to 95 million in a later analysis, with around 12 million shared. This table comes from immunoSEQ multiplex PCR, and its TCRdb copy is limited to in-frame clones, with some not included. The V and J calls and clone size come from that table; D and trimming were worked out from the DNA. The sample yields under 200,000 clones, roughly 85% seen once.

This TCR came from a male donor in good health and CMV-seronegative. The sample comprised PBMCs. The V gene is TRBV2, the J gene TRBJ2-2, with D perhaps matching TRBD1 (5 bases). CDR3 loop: CATQGIPNTGELFF. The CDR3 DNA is TGTGCCACTCAGGGTATTCCGAACACCGGGGAGCTGTTTTTT.